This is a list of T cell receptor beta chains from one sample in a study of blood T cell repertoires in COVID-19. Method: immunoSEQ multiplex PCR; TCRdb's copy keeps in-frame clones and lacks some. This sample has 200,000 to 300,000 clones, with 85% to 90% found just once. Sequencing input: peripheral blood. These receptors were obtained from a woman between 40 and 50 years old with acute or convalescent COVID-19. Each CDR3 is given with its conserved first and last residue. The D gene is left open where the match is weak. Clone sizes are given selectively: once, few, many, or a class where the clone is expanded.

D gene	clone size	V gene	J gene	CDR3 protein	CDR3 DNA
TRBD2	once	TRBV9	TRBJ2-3	CASSTIAGSTDTQYF	TGTGCCAGCAGCACAATAGCGGGGAGCACAGATACGCAGTATTTT
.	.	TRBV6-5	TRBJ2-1	CASSQAPPTYNEQFF	TGTGCCAGCAGCCAGGCCCCCCCGACCTACAATGAGCAGTTCTTC
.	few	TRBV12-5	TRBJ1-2	CASGFGGGSSYGYTF	TGTGCTAGTGGTTTTGGGGGGGGCTCCTCCTATGGCTACACCTTC
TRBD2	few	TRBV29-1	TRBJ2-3	CSVEGGTSGGTDTQYF	TGCAGCGTTGAAGGCGGGACTAGCGGGGGCACAGATACGCAGTATTTT
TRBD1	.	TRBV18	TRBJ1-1	CASSPPQGTGIEAFF	TGTGCCAGCTCACCACCGCAGGGGACAGGGATTGAAGCTTTCTTT
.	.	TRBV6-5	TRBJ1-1	CASSRPGTEAFF	TGTGCCAGCAGCAGACCGGGGACTGAAGCTTTCTTT
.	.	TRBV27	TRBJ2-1	CASSSYGGGDEQFF	TGTGCCAGCAGCTCCTACGGGGGTGGGGATGAGCAGTTCTTC
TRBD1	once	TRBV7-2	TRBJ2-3	CASSLKGGWADTQYF	TGTGCCAGCAGCCTAAAAGGGGGCTGGGCAGATACGCAGTATTTT
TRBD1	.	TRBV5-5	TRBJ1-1	CASSLAGQGISFF	TGTGCCAGCAGCTTGGCGGGACAGGGGATATCTTTCTTT
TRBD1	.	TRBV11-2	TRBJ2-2	CASSPLSGTGVTGELFF	TGTGCCAGCAGCCCGCTTTCCGGGACAGGGGTCACCGGGGAGCTGTTTTTT
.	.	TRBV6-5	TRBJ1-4	CASRGVRDNEKLFF	TGTGCCAGCAGGGGAGTGCGGGATAATGAAAAACTGTTTTTT
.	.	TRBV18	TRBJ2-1	CASSPKAGTTENEQFF	TGTGCCAGCTCACCGAAGGCGGGGACCACTGAGAATGAGCAGTTCTTC
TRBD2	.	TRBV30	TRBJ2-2	CAWSLAGTNTGELFF	TGTGCCTGGAGTCTAGCGGGAACGAACACCGGGGAGCTGTTTTTT